These 27 T cell receptor beta chains were sequenced from one sample in a study of neurological immune-mediated disorders. TCRdb itself ran the 5' RACE reads through MiXCR, one entry per CDR3 protein. Of fewer than 90,000 distinct CDR3 sequences listed, roughly 5% are singletons. Sequencing was performed on PBMCs. These receptors were taken from a young man with multiple sclerosis.

This clonotype was observed many times. This chain uses TRBV5-1 with TRBJ2-1, with TRBD2 matching 8 bases. Per germline, CDR1 SGHRS and CDR2 YFSETQ. V shed 3 bases and J 0 bases; nucleotides not matched to a gene: 5. The CDR3 runs to 16 residues. Written as DNA, the CDR3 is TGCGCCAGCAGCTCACTAGCGGATAGCTCCTACAATGAGCAGTTCTTC. It translates to CASSSLADSSYNEQFF. Filled out from reference TRBV5-1 and TRBJ2-1, the complete variable domain reads KAGVTQTPRYLIKTRGQQVTLSCSPISGHRSVSWYQQTPGQGLQFLFEYFSETQRNKGNFPGRFSGRQFSNSRSEMNVSTLELGDSALYLCASSSLADSSYNEQFFGPGTRLTVL.

This clonotype was recorded at least ten times. This sequence joins TRBV5-1 and TRBJ2-1; D could derive from TRBD1 or TRBD2 (5 bases each). V lost 3 bases, J lost 2 bases, and 6 bases lay in between. This CDR3 is 13 amino acids long. CDR1 is SGHRS, CDR2 YFSETQ, per germline. The CDR3 nucleotides are TGCGCCAGCAGCTCGGGACCCTACAATGAGCAGTTCTTC. Translated: CASSSGPYNEQFF.

This clonotype was recorded at least ten times. The V and J genes are TRBV29-1 and TRBJ1-3; D not resolved. The ends were cut back, 5 bases at V and 7 bases at J, with 21 bases in the middle. Per germline, CDR1 SQVTM and CDR2 ANQGSEA. The CDR3 covers 15 residues. In DNA, the CDR3 is TGCAGCGTTAAAACGACCCGATTAAGGGAGAACACCATATATTTT. This sequence encodes CSVKTTRLRENTIYF.

This clonotype was observed many times. The genes are TRBV7-3 and TRBJ2-1, with D perhaps TRBD2 (5 bases). This CDR3 region has 16 residues. CDR1 and CDR2 from the germline V gene are SGHTA and FQGTGA. Trimming stripped 5 bases from V and 3 bases from J, with 17 bases between. DNA of the CDR3: TGTGCCAGCAGCCCCATCCCACGGACTGACTACAATGAGCAGTTCTTC. The encoded protein is CASSPIPRTDYNEQFF.

This clonotype was seen ten or more times. This chain joins TRBV20-1 and TRBJ2-1; 12 bases are shared with TRBD2. This CDR3 is 16 amino acids long. CDR1 DFQATT and CDR2 SNEGSKA come from the germline V gene (reference sequence). J was trimmed by 6 bases and V by 5 bases; bases with no gene match: 11. For the CDR3, the DNA is TGCAGTGCTCCGAGGGCTCTAGCGGGAGGGACCAATGAGCAGTTCTTC. This codes for CSAPRALAGGTNEQFF.

This clonotype was seen ten or more times. This chain links TRBV20-1 with TRBJ2-7; 8 nucleotides match TRBD2. J gave up 3 bases and V 3 bases, and 7 bases lay outside the gene matches. This CDR3 comprises 14 residues. The V gene's germline CDR1 is DFQATT and CDR2 SNEGSKA (reference sequence). The CDR3 DNA follows: TGCAGTGCTAGTGGTAGCGGGGTCATCTACGAGCAGTACTTC. Translation gives CSASGSGVIYEQYF.

This clonotype was seen many times. This sequence joins TRBV7-6 and TRBJ2-1; 10 bases match TRBD2. Germline-derived CDR1 and CDR2 are SGHVS and FNYEAQ. Trimming removed 4 bases from V and 4 bases from J; junction bases left unmatched: 4. This CDR3 contains 15 residues. The CDR3 protein is CASSSTSGAYNEQFF. The CDR3, as DNA: TGTGCCAGCAGCTCCACTAGCGGGGCTTACAATGAGCAGTTCTTC. Combining the CDR3 with reference TRBV7-6 and TRBJ2-1 gives the whole variable domain GAGVSQSPRYKVTKRGQDVALRCDPISGHVSLYWYRQALGQGPEFLTYFNYEAQQDKSGLPNDRFSAERPEGSISTLTIQRTEQRDSAMYRCASSSTSGAYNEQFFGPGTRLTVL.

The table lists this clonotype with many counts. The chain links TRBV7-9 to TRBJ2-7, with 8 nucleotides matching TRBD2. Germline V CDR1 and CDR2: SEHNR, FQNEAQ (reference sequence). Trimming cost V 1 base and J 4 bases; bases outside gene matches: 12. The CDR3 is 17 residues long. Here the CDR3 reads CASSLEGPAGATYEQYF. The CDR3, as DNA: TGTGCCAGCAGCTTAGAGGGGCCAGCGGGAGCAACTTACGAGCAGTACTTC.

This clonotype was seen many times. The V call is TRBV12-3 or TRBV12-4, the J call TRBJ1-5; 7 bases fit TRBD1. This CDR3 comprises 13 residues. With V trimmed by 5 bases and J by 5 bases, 3 bases remained unmatched. CDR3 in amino acids: CASSRDRYQPQHF. The CDR3 coding sequence is TGTGCCAGCAGTCGGGACAGATATCAGCCCCAGCATTTT.

At least ten counts were recorded for this clonotype. The J gene is TRBJ1-2, the V gene TRBV4-2; D is unresolved. This CDR3 region has 14 residues. Trimming cost V 0 bases and J 1 base, with 6 bases left between them. CDR1 and CDR2 (germline): LGHNA, YNFKEQ. The CDR3 nucleotides read TGTGCCAGCAGCCAAGATGAGGGTAACTATGGCTACACCTTC. It yields the protein CASSQDEGNYGYTF.

This clonotype has ten or more counts. The chain combines TRBV11-3 with TRBJ2-1; 9 bases fit TRBD2. Germline lookup yields CDR1 SGHNT and CDR2 YENEEA. The V segment lost 1 base and the J segment 2 bases; nucleotides outside the gene matches: 0. The CDR3 runs 15 residues. The CDR3 sequence is CASSLVAGAYNEQFF. CDR3 DNA sequence: TGTGCCAGCAGCTTAGTAGCGGGAGCCTACAATGAGCAGTTCTTC.

This clonotype has a count of ten or more. The chain links TRBV20-1 to TRBJ2-7; unclear D gene. The CDR3 runs 14 residues. Germline V gene lookup returns CDR1 DFQATT and CDR2 SNEGSKA (reference sequence). V dropped 3 bases and J dropped 5 bases, with 17 bases sitting between them. CDR3 nucleotide sequence: TGCAGTGCTAGGAGAACGGGCCTGAGGAACGAGCAGTACTTC. It codes for CSARRTGLRNEQYF.

In its sample, this clonotype was seen many times. V and J are TRBV5-1 and TRBJ2-1; D ambiguous. CDR1 SGHRS and CDR2 YFSETQ come from the germline V gene. The CDR3 spans 13 residues. V lost 6 bases and J lost 0, with 7 bases in between. Written as DNA, the CDR3 is TGCGCCAGCAAGCTGGGCTCCTACAATGAGCAGTTCTTC. The encoded protein is CASKLGSYNEQFF. The complete variable domain, with remaining parts taken from reference TRBV5-1 and TRBJ2-1, reads KAGVTQTPRYLIKTRGQQVTLSCSPISGHRSVSWYQQTPGQGLQFLFEYFSETQRNKGNFPGRFSGRQFSNSRSEMNVSTLELGDSALYLCASKLGSYNEQFFGPGTRLTVL.

This clonotype was observed at least ten times. V and J are TRBV10-3 and TRBJ2-7; 7 bases match TRBD1. Germline CDR1 reads ENHRY; CDR2 reads SYGVKD. V shed 6 bases and J 1 base; nucleotides not matched to a gene: 6. The CDR3 is 14 residues long. CDR3 DNA sequence: TGTGCCATCAGGGGGACAGCGGCATCCTACGAGCAGTACTTC. Translating gives CAIRGTAASYEQYF.

This clonotype was observed a few times. The germline gene is not matched at one end of the junction; a read error may be the cause. This sequence joins TRBV27 and TRBJ1-5; 9 nucleotides match TRBD1. The CDR3 spans 20 residues. The V gene's germline CDR1 is MNHEY and CDR2 SMNVEV (reference sequence). CDR3 coding DNA: TGTGCCAGCAGTTTAAGAGGACCAACAGGGGGCGCAAGGAGCAATCAGCCCCAGAATTTT. Translated, it gives CASSLRGPTGGARSNQPQNF.

This clonotype came up many times. The J gene is TRBJ2-7, the V gene TRBV20-1; D is possibly TRBD2 (5 bases). Germline loops: CDR1 DFQATT, CDR2 SNEGSKA (reference sequence). The CDR3 sequence is 14 residues long. Trimming took 6 bases from V and 5 from J, leaving 20 bases between them. The DNA for the CDR3 is TGCAGTGCAACCGGATCCACAACTAGAGACGAGCAGTACTTC. Translation: CSATGSTTRDEQYF.

This clonotype was detected ten times or more. The chain couples TRBV4-3 to TRBJ2-2; D perhaps matches TRBD2 (5 bases). Germline lookup yields CDR1 LGHNA and CDR2 YSLEER. CDR3 length: 17 amino acids. Between the trimmed V and J ends, which lost 0 bases and 6 bases, there was a span of 17 bases. This chain's CDR3 is CASSQDTGANSAGELFF. DNA of the CDR3: TGCGCCAGCAGCCAAGACACCGGCGCAAATAGCGCCGGGGAGCTGTTTTTT.

This clonotype was counted many times. The chain uses TRBV3-1 and TRBJ1-3; tentative D call: TRBD1 (6 bases). Trimming pared 3 bases from V and 3 bases from J, leaving 12 bases between. From germline, CDR1 is LGHDT and CDR2 YNNKEL (reference sequence). This CDR3 is built from 15 residues. The CDR3 is CASSHLDSLGNTIYF. CDR3 nucleotides: TGTGCCAGCAGCCACTTGGACAGCCTTGGAAACACCATATATTTT.

This clonotype was picked up many times. This CDR3 reads CASSSSWPLANTGELFF. In DNA form, the CDR3 reads TGTGCCAGCAGCTCAAGCTGGCCCCTCGCGAACACCGGGGAGCTGTTTTTT. The chain joins TRBV7-3 to TRBJ2-2; D is unresolved. The CDR3 has 17 amino acids. Looked up from germline, CDR1 is SGHTA and CDR2 is FQGTGA. V lost 4 bases and J 0 bases, leaving 15 bases between the germline ends.

This clonotype came up many times. The chain couples TRBV28 to TRBJ1-2; possibly TRBD1 for D (5 bases). Per the germline V gene, CDR1 is MDHEN and CDR2 is SYDVKM. Trimming removed 6 bases at V and 11 bases at J, with 16 bases between. The CDR3 sequence is 12 residues long. Here the CDR3 DNA reads TGTGCCAGCAGCTCCTGGTCGGGGCGATACACCTTC. Residues: CASSSWSGRYTF.

This chain joins TRBV5-4 and TRBJ2-3, with D possibly TRBD2 on 5 matching bases. The germline V and J ends were trimmed by 4 bases and 3 bases, with 12 bases remaining between them. The germline gives CDR1 SGHNT, CDR2 YYREEE (reference sequence). The length of the CDR3 is 14 residues. CDR3 amino acids: CASSPWRGTDTQYF. For the CDR3, the DNA is TGTGCCAGCAGCCCTTGGCGCGGGACAGATACGCAGTATTTT. Supplemented by reference TRBV5-4 and TRBJ2-3, the full variable domain reads ETGVTQSPTHLIKTRGQQVTLRCSSQSGHNTVSWYQQALGQGPQFIFQYYREEENGRGNFPPRFSGLQFPNYSSELNVNALELDDSALYLCASSPWRGTDTQYFGPGTRLTVL.

This clonotype was seen more than once but under ten times. A much larger clone lies a single base off, so this may be a read error. V and J are TRBV4-2 and TRBJ2-2; D unresolved. This CDR3 is built from 12 residues. Trimming removed 5 bases at V and 8 bases at J, with 9 bases between. Germline CDR1 reads LGHNA; CDR2 reads YNFKEQ. The CDR3 DNA sequence: TGTGCCAGCAGCAAGCCGGAAGGGGAGCTGTTTTTT. It specifies CASSKPEGELFF.

This clonotype has a count of ten or more. A much larger clone sits a single nucleotide away, making a read error possible. This chain uses TRBV3-1 with TRBJ2-3; 8 nucleotides align to TRBD2. Per germline, CDR1 LGHDT and CDR2 YNNKEL (reference sequence). The CDR3 contains 16 residues. V was clipped by 2 bases and J by 0 bases; unmatched bases: 4. The CDR3 DNA follows: TGTGCCAGCAGCCAACTTAGCGGGACTAGCACAGATACGCAGTATTTT. It encodes CASSQLSGTSTDTQYF.

There are many counts of this clonotype. The chain employs TRBV12-3 or TRBV12-4 and TRBJ2-2; the D is unclear. The CDR3 contains 13 residues. The V end lost 3 bases, the J end lost 4 bases, and 6 bases lay between the germline ends. Here the CDR3 DNA reads TGTGCCAGCAGTTTCAAAACCACCGGGGAGCTGTTTTTT. Protein sequence: CASSFKTTGELFF.

This clonotype was observed at least ten times. The V and J genes are TRBV20-1 and TRBJ1-1; D remains ambiguous. This CDR3 comprises 13 residues. Germline loops: CDR1 DFQATT, CDR2 SNEGSKA (reference sequence). The CDR3 sequence is CSRHASWETEAFF. The CDR3 DNA reads as TGCAGCCGCCACGCCTCCTGGGAGACTGAAGCTTTCTTT.

This clonotype has at least ten counts. The genes are TRBV12-3 or TRBV12-4 and TRBJ1-1, with D hard to call. This CDR3 comprises 11 residues. The V and J ends lost 6 bases and 6 bases respectively, with 8 bases between them. CDR3 coding DNA: TGTGCCAGCAGGGTGAAGTCTGAAGCTTTCTTT. As protein: CASRVKSEAFF.

In its sample, this clonotype was seen many times. This chain joins TRBV20-1 and TRBJ2-1, with D maybe TRBD2 (5 bases). Germline V gene lookup returns CDR1 DFQATT and CDR2 SNEGSKA (reference sequence). This CDR3 is 14 amino acids long. The V gene lost 0 bases and the J gene lost 12 bases, with 18 bases spanning the gap. CDR3 residues: CSAREPGRRGGQFF. CDR3 DNA sequence: TGCAGTGCTAGAGAGCCAGGCCGGCGAGGAGGGCAGTTCTTC.